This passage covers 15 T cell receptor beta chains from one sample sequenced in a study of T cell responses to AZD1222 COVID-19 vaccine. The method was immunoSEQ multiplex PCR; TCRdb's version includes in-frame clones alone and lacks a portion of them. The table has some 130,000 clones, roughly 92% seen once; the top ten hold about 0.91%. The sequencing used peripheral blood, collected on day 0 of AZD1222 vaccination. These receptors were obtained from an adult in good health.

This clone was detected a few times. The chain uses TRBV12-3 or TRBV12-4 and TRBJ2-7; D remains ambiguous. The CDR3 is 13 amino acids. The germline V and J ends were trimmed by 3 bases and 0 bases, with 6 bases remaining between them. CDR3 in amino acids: CASSFALSYEQYF. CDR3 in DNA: TGTGCCAGCAGTTTTGCTCTCTCCTACGAGCAGTACTTC.

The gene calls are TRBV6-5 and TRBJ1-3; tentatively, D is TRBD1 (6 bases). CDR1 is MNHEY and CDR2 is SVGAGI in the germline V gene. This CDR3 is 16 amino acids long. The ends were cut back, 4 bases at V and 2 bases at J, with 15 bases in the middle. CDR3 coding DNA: TGTGCCAGCAGTTTGCTACAGGGTTTAGCTGGAAACACCATATATTTT. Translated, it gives CASSLLQGLAGNTIYF.

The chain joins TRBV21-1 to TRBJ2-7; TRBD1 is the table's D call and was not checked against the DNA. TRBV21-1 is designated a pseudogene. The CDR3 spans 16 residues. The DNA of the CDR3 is TGTGCCAGCAGCAAAATGCAACAGGGTGCGATCTACGAGCAGTACTTC. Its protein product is CASSKMQQGAIYEQYF.

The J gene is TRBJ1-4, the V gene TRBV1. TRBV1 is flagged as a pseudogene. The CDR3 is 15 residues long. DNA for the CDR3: TGCACCAGCAGCCAAGATGGGGGAGGGAATGAAAAACTGTTTTTT. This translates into CTSSQDGGGNEKLFF.

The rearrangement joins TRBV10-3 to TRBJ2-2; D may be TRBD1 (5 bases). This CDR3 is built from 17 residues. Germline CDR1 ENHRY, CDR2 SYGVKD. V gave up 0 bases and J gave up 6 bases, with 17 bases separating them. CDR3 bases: TGTGCCATCAGTGAGTCGAGAATTACAGGAATCGCCGGGGAGCTGTTTTTT. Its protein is CAISESRITGIAGELFF.

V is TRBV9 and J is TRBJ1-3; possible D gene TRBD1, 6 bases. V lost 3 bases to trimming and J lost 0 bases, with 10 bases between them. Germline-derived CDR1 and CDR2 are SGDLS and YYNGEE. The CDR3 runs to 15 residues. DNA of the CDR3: TGTGCCAGCAGCGAGGAGGGACACTCTGGAAACACCATATATTTT. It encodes CASSEEGHSGNTIYF.

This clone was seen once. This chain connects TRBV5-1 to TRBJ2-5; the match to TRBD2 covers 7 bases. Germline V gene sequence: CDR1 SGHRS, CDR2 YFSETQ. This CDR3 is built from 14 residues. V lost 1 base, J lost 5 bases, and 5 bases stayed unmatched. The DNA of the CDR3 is TGCGCCAGCAGCTTGTTCGCGGGGGAGGAGACCCAGTACTTC. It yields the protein CASSLFAGEETQYF.

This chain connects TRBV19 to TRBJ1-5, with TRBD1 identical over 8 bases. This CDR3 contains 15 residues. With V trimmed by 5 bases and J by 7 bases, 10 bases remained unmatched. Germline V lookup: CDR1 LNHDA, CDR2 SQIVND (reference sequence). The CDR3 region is CASSRTGRLEQPQHF. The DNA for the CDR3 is TGTGCCAGTAGTCGGACAGGGAGGTTGGAGCAGCCCCAGCATTTT. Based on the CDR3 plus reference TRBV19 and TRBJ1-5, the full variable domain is DGGITQSPKYLFRKEGQNVTLSCEQNLNHDAMYWYRQDPGQGLRLIYYSQIVNDFQKGDIAEGYSVSREKKESFPLTVTSAQKNPTAFYLCASSRTGRLEQPQHFGDGTRLSIL.

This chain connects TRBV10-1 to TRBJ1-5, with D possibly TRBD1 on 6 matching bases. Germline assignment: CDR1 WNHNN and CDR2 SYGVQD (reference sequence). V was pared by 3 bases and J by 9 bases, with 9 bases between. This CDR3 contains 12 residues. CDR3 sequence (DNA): TGCGCCAGCAGTGACCCGGGGGCGCCCCAGCATTTT. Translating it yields CASSDPGAPQHF.

CDR3 bases: TGTGCCTGGAGTGTGAGAGAGAGCACTGAAGCTTTCTTT. Residues: CAWSVRESTEAFF. This chain joins TRBV30 and TRBJ1-1; no definite D call. V was trimmed by 0 bases and J by 4 bases, leaving 9 bases between them. Germline CDR1 GTSNPN, CDR2 SVGIG (reference sequence). The CDR3 totals 13 residues.

DNA for the CDR3: TGCGCCAGCAGCTTGGGGCTAAACACAGATACGCAGTATTTT. Its translation is CASSLGLNTDTQYF. This rearrangement joins TRBV5-1 to TRBJ2-3; D ambiguous. This CDR3 is built from 14 residues. Germline CDR1 is SGHRS and CDR2 is YFSETQ. V lost 0 bases and J lost 2, with 7 bases in between.

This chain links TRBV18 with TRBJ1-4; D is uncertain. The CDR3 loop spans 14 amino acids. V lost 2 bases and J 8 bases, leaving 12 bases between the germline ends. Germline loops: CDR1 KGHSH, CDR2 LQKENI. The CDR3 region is CASSPDRGREKLFF. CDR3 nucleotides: TGTGCCAGCTCACCAGACCGGGGTAGAGAAAAACTGTTTTTT.

The CDR3 DNA reads TGCGCCAGCAGCGTGACCGGGACAGGGGAGGGAAACACCATATATTTT. Protein: CASSVTGTGEGNTIYF. The V and J genes are TRBV5-1 and TRBJ1-3; 10 nucleotides agree with TRBD1. The CDR3 length is 16 residues. J gave up 4 bases and V 4 bases, and 8 bases lay outside the gene matches. Germline CDR1 and CDR2: SGHRS and YFSETQ.

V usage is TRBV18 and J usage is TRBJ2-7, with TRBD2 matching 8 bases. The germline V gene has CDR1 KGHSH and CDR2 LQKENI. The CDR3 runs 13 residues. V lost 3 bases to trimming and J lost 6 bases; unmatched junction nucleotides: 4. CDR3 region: CASSPGRETEQYF. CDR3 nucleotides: TGTGCCAGCTCACCCGGGAGGGAAACCGAGCAGTACTTC.

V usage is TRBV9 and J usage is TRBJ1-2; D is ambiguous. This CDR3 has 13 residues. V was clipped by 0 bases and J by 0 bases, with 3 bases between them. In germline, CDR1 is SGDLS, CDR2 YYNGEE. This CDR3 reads CASSVATNYGYTF. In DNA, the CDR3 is TGTGCCAGCAGCGTAGCTACTAACTATGGCTACACCTTC.